This entry concerns a single TCR beta chain. These data are taken from a study of cytomegalovirus exposure and HLA in healthy donors. It was healthy bone marrow donors who served as donors. The PCR employed 60 Vbeta primers together with 13 Jbeta primers. Original handling: Later work found approximately 80 million unique TCR beta chains, with approximately 12 million shared. Measured with immunoSEQ multiplex PCR; TCRdb has only the in-frame clones, and not every one. Clone size and V and J calls were adopted from that table, with D and trimming inferred from the DNA. The repertoire holds approximately 210,000 clones, about 81% seen once, with approximately 6.5% in the top ten. The CDR3 covers 14 residues. V shed 2 bases and J 5 bases; nucleotides not matched to a gene: 4. CDR1 SGHTA and CDR2 FQGTGA come from the germline V gene.

This TCR was sampled from a middle-aged man in good health and CMV-seropositive. The chain is built from TRBV7-3 and TRBJ2-3; 7 nucleotides match TRBD2. The sample was PBMCs. For the CDR3, the DNA is TGTGCCAGCAGCTTAGGAACTAGCGTAGATACGCAGTATTTT. Translated, it gives CASSLGTSVDTQYF.